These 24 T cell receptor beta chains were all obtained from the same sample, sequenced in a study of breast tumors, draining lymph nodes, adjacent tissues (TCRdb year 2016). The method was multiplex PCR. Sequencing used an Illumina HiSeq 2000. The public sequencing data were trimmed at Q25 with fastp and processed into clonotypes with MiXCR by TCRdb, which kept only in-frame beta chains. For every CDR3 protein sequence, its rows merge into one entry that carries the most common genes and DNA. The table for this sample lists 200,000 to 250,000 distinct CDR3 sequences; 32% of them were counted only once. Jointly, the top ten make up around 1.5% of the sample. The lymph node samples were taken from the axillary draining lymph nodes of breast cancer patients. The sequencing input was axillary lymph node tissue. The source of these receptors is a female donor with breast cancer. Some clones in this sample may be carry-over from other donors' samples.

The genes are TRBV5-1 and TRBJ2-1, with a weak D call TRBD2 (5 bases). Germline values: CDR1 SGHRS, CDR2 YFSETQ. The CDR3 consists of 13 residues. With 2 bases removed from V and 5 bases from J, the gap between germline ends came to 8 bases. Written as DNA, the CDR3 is TGCGCCAGCAGCTTTGTCGGGGACAATGAGCAGTTCTTC. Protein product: CASSFVGDNEQFF.

CDR3 loop: CSARDLLNREQYF. The CDR3 bases are TGCAGTGCTAGAGATTTACTGAACCGCGAGCAGTACTTC. The chain carries TRBV20-1 and TRBJ2-7; D remains ambiguous. The germline V gene encodes CDR1 DFQATT and CDR2 SNEGSKA (reference sequence). Trimming shortened V by 0 bases and J by 6 bases, and 12 bases separated the two germline ends. The CDR3 sequence is 13 residues long.

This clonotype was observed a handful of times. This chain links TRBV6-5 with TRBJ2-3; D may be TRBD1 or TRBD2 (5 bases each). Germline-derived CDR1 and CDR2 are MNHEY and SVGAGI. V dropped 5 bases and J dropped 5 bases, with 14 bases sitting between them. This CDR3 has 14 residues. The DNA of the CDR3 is TGTGCCAGCAGTCGTCCCAGGGCGGGAGATACGCAGTATTTT. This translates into CASSRPRAGDTQYF.

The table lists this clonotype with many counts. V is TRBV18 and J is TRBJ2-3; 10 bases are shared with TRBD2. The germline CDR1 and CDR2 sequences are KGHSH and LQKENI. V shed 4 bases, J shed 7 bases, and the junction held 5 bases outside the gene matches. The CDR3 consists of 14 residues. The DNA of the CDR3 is TGTGCCAGCTCACGGGCTAGCGGGAGCAATACGCAGTATTTT. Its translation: CASSRASGSNTQYF.

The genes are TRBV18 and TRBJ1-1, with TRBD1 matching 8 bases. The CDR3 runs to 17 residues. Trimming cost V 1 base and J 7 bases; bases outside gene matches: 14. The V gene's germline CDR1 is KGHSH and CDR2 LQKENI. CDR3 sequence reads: CASSPRGPGQGVREAFF. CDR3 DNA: TGTGCCAGCTCACCACGAGGTCCAGGACAGGGCGTTCGTGAAGCTTTCTTT.

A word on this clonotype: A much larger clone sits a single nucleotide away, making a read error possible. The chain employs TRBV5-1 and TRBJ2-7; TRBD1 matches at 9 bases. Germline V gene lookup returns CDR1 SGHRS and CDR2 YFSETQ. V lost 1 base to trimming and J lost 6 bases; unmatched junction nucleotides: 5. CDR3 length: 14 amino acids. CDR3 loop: CASSLPGTGSEQYF. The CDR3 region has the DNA TGCGCCAGCAGCTTGCCAGGGACAGGGAGCGAGCAGTACTTC. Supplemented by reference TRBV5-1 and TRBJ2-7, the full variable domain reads KAGVTQTPRYLIKTRGQQVTLSCSPISGHRSVSWYQQTPGQGLQFLFEYFSETQRNKGNFPGRFSGRQFSNSRSEMNVSTLELGDSALYLCASSLPGTGSEQYFGPGTRLTVT.

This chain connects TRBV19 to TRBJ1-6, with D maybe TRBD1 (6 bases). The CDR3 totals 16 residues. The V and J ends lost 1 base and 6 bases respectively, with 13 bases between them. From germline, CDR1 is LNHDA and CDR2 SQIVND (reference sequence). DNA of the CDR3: TGTGCCAGTAGTATAGCGCTTGGGGGCTTTAATTCACCCCTCCACTTT. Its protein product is CASSIALGGFNSPLHF.

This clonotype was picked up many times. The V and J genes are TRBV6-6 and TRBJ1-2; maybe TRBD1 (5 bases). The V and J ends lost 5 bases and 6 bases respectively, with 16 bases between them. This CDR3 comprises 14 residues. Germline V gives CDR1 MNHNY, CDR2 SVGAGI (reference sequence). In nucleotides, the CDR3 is TGTGCCAGCAGTCACGGCCAGGGCGGGGATGGCTACACCTTC. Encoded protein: CASSHGQGGDGYTF.

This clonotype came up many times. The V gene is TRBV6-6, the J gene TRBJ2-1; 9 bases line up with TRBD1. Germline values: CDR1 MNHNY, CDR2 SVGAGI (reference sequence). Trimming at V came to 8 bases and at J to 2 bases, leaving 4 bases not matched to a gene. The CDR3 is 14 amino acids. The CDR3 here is CASRTGAPYNEQFF. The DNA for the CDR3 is TGTGCCAGCCGGACAGGGGCCCCCTACAATGAGCAGTTCTTC.

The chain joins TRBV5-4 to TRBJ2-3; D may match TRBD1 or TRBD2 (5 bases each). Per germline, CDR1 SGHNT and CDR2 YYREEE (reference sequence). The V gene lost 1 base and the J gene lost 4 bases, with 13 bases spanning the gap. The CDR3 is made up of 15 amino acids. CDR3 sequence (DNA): TGTGCCAGCAGCTTGAGCCTACCGGGGCCAGATACGCAGTATTTT. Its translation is CASSLSLPGPDTQYF.

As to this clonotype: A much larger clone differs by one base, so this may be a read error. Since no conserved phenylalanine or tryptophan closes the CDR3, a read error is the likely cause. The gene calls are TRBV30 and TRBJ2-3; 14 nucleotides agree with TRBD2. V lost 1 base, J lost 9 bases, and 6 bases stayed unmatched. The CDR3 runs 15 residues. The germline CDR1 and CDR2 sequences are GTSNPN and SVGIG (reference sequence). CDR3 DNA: TGTGCCTGGAGTGAGGGACTAGCGGGAGAGCTAACGCAGTATTAT. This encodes CAWSEGLAGELTQYY.

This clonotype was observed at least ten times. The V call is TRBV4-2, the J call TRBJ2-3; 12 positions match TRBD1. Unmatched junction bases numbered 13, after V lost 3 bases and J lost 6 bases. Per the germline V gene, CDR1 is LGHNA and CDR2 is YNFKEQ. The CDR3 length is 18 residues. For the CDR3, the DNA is TGTGCCAGCAGCCATTACCAAGGGACAGGGGGCGATTCGGATACGCAGTATTTT. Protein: CASSHYQGTGGDSDTQYF.

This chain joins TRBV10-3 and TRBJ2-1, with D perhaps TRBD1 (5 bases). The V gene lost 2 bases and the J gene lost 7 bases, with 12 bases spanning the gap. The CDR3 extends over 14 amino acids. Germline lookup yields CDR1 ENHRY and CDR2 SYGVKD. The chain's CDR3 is CAISEVESGNEQFF. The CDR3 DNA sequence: TGTGCCATCAGTGAGGTGGAGTCAGGGAATGAGCAGTTCTTC.

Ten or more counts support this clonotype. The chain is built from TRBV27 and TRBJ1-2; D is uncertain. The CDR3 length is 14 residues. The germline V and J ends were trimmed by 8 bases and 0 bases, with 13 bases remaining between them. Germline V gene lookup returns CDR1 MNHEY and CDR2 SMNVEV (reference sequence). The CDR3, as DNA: TGTGCCAGCGCCCTGCGAATTCCTAACTATGGCTACACCTTC. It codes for CASALRIPNYGYTF.

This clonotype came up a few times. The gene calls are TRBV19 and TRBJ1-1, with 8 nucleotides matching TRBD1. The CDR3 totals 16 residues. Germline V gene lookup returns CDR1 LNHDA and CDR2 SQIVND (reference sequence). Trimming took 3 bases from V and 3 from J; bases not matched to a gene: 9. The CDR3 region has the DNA TGTGCCAGTAGTATCCACAGGGGGAGGATGGACACTGAAGCTTTCTTT. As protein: CASSIHRGRMDTEAFF.

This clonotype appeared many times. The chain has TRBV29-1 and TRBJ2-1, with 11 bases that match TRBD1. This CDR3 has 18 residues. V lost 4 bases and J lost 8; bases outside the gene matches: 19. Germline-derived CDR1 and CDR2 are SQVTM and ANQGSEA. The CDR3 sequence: CSVGGQGAFGGSSDEQFF. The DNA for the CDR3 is TGCAGCGTTGGAGGACAGGGGGCGTTCGGCGGGAGCTCGGATGAGCAGTTCTTC.

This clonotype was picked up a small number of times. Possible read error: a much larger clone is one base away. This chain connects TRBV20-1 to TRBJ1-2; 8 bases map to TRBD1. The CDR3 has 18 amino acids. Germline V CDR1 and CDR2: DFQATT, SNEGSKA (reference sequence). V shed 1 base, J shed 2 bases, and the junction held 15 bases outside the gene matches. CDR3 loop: CSARANSGQAAPNYGYTF. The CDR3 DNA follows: TGCAGTGCTAGAGCCAACTCGGGACAGGCGGCGCCCAACTATGGCTACACCTTC.

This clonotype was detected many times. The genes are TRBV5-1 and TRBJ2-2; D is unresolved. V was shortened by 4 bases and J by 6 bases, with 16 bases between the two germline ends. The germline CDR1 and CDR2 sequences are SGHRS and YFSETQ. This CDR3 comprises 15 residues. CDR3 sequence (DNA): TGCGCCAGCAGCCCGCCCCGGCCGATTTCCGGGGAGCTGTTTTTT. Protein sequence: CASSPPRPISGELFF.

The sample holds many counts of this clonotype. The CDR3 bases are TGTGCCAGCAGCTTAGGTGGGACAGGAAAAGAAAAACTGTTTTTT. Amino acid sequence: CASSLGGTGKEKLFF. This chain joins TRBV7-3 and TRBJ1-4, with 8 bases matching TRBD1. With V trimmed by 2 bases and J by 8 bases, 7 bases remained unmatched. The germline gives CDR1 SGHTA, CDR2 FQGTGA. The length of the CDR3 is 15 residues.

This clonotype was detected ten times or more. The CDR3 nucleotides read TGTGCCAGCAGCATACCCGGGACAGGATTAAATGAAAAACTGTTTTTT. Translation: CASSIPGTGLNEKLFF. The chain recombines TRBV7-9 with TRBJ1-4; 8 bases align to TRBD1. Germline V gives CDR1 SEHNR, CDR2 FQNEAQ (reference sequence). The CDR3 covers 16 residues. V trimming: 5 bases; J trimming: 5 bases; junction bases outside the gene matches: 10.

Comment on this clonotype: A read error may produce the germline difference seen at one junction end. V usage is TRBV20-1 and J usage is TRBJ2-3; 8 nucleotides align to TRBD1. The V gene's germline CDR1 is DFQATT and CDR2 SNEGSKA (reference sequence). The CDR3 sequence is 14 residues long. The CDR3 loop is CSAWAGTGTGTQYF. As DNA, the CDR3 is TGCAGTGCTTGGGCAGGGACGGGGACAGGTACGCAGTATTTC.

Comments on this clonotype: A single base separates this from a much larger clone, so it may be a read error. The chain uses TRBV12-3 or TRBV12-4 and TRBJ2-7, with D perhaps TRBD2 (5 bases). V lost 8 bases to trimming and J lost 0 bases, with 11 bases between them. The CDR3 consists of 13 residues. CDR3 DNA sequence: TGTGCCAGCGGTGACGGGGACTCCTACGAGCAGTACTTC. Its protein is CASGDGDSYEQYF.

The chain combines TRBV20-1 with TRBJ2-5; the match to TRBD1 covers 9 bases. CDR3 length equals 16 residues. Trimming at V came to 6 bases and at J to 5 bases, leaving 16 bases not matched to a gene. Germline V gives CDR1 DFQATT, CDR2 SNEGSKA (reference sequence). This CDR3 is CSARPRTGVDLETQYF. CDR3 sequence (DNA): TGCAGTGCACGTCCAAGGACAGGGGTGGATTTGGAGACCCAGTACTTC.

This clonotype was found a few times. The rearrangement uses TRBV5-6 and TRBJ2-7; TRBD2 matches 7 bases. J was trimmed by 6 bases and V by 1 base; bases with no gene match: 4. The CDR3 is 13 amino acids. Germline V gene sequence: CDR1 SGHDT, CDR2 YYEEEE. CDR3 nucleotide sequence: TGTGCCAGCAGCTTGACTAGCGCGAGCGAGCAGTACTTC. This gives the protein CASSLTSASEQYF.